Listed below are T cell receptor beta chains from one sample, sequenced in a study of cytomegalovirus exposure and HLA in healthy donors. Libraries were prepared by immunoSEQ multiplex PCR; TCRdb keeps only in-frame clonotypes and omits some of them. This table holds approximately 150,000 clones. Sequences were obtained from PBMCs. The origin of the receptors is a woman under 30 in good health and CMV-seronegative. The CDR3 runs from the conserved cysteine through the conserved F or W. D genes are given only for firm matches.

CDR3nt,CDR3aa,j_gene,v_gene,d_gene
TGTGCCAGCAGCACCGTGTCCGGGAGGAAATCTAACACAGATACGCAGTATTTT,CASSTVSGRKSNTDTQYF,TRBJ2-3,TRBV11-2,TRBD2
TGTGCCATCAGAGTGCAGGGAACTTATGGCTACACCTTC,CAIRVQGTYGYTF,TRBJ1-2,TRBV10-3,-
TGTGCCAGCAGCCAAGATAATCTTAGGGGGGAAGCTTTCTTT,CASSQDNLRGEAFF,TRBJ1-1,TRBV4-2,-
TGTGCCAGCAGTCTCTTGGAGACCCAGTACTTC,CASSLLETQYF,TRBJ2-5,TRBV25-1,-
TGTGCCAGCCGAGAGAGGGCAGATACGCAGTATTTT,CASRERADTQYF,TRBJ2-3,TRBV2,-
TGTGCCAGCACCTTGGGCGGGAGGGCCACCGGGGAGCTGTTTTTT,CASTLGGRATGELFF,TRBJ2-2,TRBV2,TRBD2
TGTGCCAGCAGCTTAAATTCGGCCTACGAGCAGTACTTC,CASSLNSAYEQYF,TRBJ2-7,TRBV7-3,-
TGTGCCAGCAGCCTTTATACTAGCTACAGCTCCTACAATGAGCAGTTCTTC,CASSLYTSYSSYNEQFF,TRBJ2-1,TRBV5-4,-
TGTGCCAGCAGCCCGGGACTTTACTACAATGAGCAGTTCTTC,CASSPGLYYNEQFF,TRBJ2-1,TRBV9,-
TGTGCCAGCTCACCACCAGGGGAGGATGAGCAGTTCTTC,CASSPPGEDEQFF,TRBJ2-1,TRBV18,-
TGTGCCTGGTCTGGAGGTTCGGGTGGCTACACCTTC,CAWSGGSGGYTF,TRBJ1-2,TRBV30,-
TGTGCCACCAGCAGAGATCGGGTACAAGAGACCCAGTACTTC,CATSRDRVQETQYF,TRBJ2-5,TRBV15,-
TGTGCCAGTAGTAGACAGGGGGCGGAAGCCGGGGAGCTGTTTTTT,CASSRQGAEAGELFF,TRBJ2-2,TRBV19,TRBD1